The 32 T cell receptor beta chains in this list originate from one sample, sequenced in a study of CD8 T cells in ankylosing spondylitis. TCRdb re-derived calls from the 5' RACE reads in MiXCR, one entry per CDR3 protein. This table holds approximately 100,000 distinct CDR3 sequences, about 8.5% found once. Sequences were obtained from blood, either unsorted or a sorted T cell fraction (not recorded which). Receptors were obtained from a male donor with ankylosing spondylitis or in good health (not recorded which).

This sequence joins TRBV19 and TRBJ1-1; D remains ambiguous. Germline V CDR1 and CDR2: LNHDA, SQIVND (reference sequence). Trimming shortened V by 1 base and J by 0 bases, and 12 bases separated the two germline ends. This CDR3 contains 16 residues. The CDR3 region is CASSIARGGMNTEAFF. CDR3 in DNA: TGTGCCAGTAGTATAGCCCGGGGAGGAATGAACACTGAAGCTTTCTTT.

This clonotype was found many times. The V call is TRBV19, the J call TRBJ1-5; D unclear. The ends were cut back, 5 bases at V and 7 bases at J, with 15 bases in the middle. The CDR3 extends over 14 amino acids. Per the germline V gene, CDR1 is LNHDA and CDR2 is SQIVND (reference sequence). This CDR3 is CASSGQDGGQPQHF. CDR3 nucleotide sequence: TGTGCCAGTAGTGGCCAGGACGGTGGACAGCCCCAGCATTTT.

This clonotype occurred many times. The genes are TRBV12-3 or TRBV12-4 and TRBJ2-3; 12 nucleotides align to TRBD2. The length of the CDR3 is 15 residues. V shed 6 bases and J 6 bases; nucleotides not matched to a gene: 7. CDR3 protein: CASSLTSGRMDTQYF. CDR3 nucleotide sequence: TGTGCCAGCAGCCTAACTAGCGGGAGGATGGATACGCAGTATTTT.

This chain connects TRBV7-9 to TRBJ2-5, with D maybe TRBD1 (6 bases). The CDR3 sequence is 17 residues long. The germline V and J ends were trimmed by 5 bases and 3 bases, with 22 bases remaining between them. Germline V gene lookup returns CDR1 SEHNR and CDR2 FQNEAQ (reference sequence). In nucleotides, the CDR3 is TGTGCCAGCAGCCGCCCGACAACGGGACAAAGAAAAGAGACCCAGTACTTC. It yields the protein CASSRPTTGQRKETQYF.

The table lists this clonotype with many counts. The chain employs TRBV4-1 and TRBJ1-4; maybe TRBD1 (5 bases). Germline V gene lookup returns CDR1 MGHRA and CDR2 YSYEKL. V was pared by 2 bases and J by 8 bases, with 15 bases between. CDR3 length: 15 amino acids. The CDR3, as DNA: TGCGCCAGCAGCCAAATGGGGCTCGGGCGCGAAAAACTGTTTTTT. Protein product: CASSQMGLGREKLFF.

A remark on this clonotype: It may be a read error: a sequence one base away is much more abundant. The chain carries TRBV5-1 and TRBJ1-5; D is perhaps TRBD1 (5 bases). Per the germline V gene, CDR1 is SGHRS and CDR2 is YFSETQ. The CDR3 consists of 10 residues. Trimming took 8 bases from V and 7 from J, leaving 7 bases between them. The CDR3 DNA reads TGCGCCAGAAGGGGCCAGCCCCAGCATTTT. This gives the protein CARRGQPQHF.

This clonotype came up many times. The chain recombines TRBV20-1 with TRBJ2-2; D uncertain. The CDR3 covers 12 residues. V lost 5 bases to trimming and J lost 5 bases, with 9 bases between them. The V gene's germline CDR1 is DFQATT and CDR2 SNEGSKA (reference sequence). The CDR3 nucleotides are TGCAGTGCTCGTGGAATTACCGGGGAGCTGTTTTTT. Translation: CSARGITGELFF.

This clonotype was seen many times. The chain carries TRBV9 and TRBJ1-1, with D perhaps TRBD1 (6 bases). V shed 0 bases and J shed 3 bases, with 9 bases lying between them. The CDR3 extends over 14 amino acids. CDR1 is SGDLS, CDR2 YYNGEE, per germline. The CDR3 sequence: CASSVEGEDTEAFF. The CDR3 DNA is TGTGCCAGCAGCGTAGAGGGGGAGGACACTGAAGCTTTCTTT.

This clonotype was observed many times. The chain couples TRBV5-1 to TRBJ2-3, with TRBD2 matching over 11 bases. Germline V gene data show CDR1 as SGHRS and CDR2 as YFSETQ. V shed 4 bases, J shed 5 bases, and the junction held 9 bases outside the gene matches. The CDR3 spans 16 residues. The CDR3 here is CASSLVAGGPGDTQYF. For the CDR3, the DNA is TGCGCCAGCAGCCTAGTAGCGGGAGGGCCCGGAGATACGCAGTATTTT.

This clonotype was detected ten times or more. The rearrangement links TRBV20-1 to TRBJ2-1, with a tentative D call TRBD2 (6 bases). CDR1 DFQATT and CDR2 SNEGSKA come from the germline V gene (reference sequence). This CDR3 comprises 15 residues. The V end was cut by 3 bases, the J end by 0 bases, with 12 bases between. CDR3 bases: TGCAGTGCTAGGCTAGGAGGGGCCTCCTACAATGAGCAGTTCTTC. Amino acids: CSARLGGASYNEQFF.

This clonotype was detected many times. J is TRBJ2-3 and V is TRBV5-6; TRBD1 agrees at 9 bases. The J segment lost 5 bases and the V segment lost 0 bases, leaving 7 bases of the junction unmatched. The CDR3 is 16 residues long. Per the germline V gene, CDR1 is SGHDT and CDR2 is YYEEEE. CDR3 coding DNA: TGTGCCAGCAGCTTGGCCGGGACAGGGTCGGTAGATACGCAGTATTTT. It is translated as CASSLAGTGSVDTQYF.

Remarks on this clonotype: One end of the junction fails to match germline, which may point to a read error. The V gene is TRBV7-9, the J gene TRBJ1-5; no reliable D call. This CDR3 contains 18 residues. Per germline, CDR1 SEHNR and CDR2 FQNEAQ (reference sequence). CDR3 sequence (DNA): TGTGCCAGCAGCTTAGATCTCGGATCTAGCGGTTACAATCAGCCCCAGCGTTTT. This gives the protein CASSLDLGSSGYNQPQRF.

This clonotype occurred a few times. The chain has TRBV12-3 or TRBV12-4 and TRBJ2-7; 8 nucleotides line up with TRBD1. J was trimmed by 2 bases and V by 4 bases; bases with no gene match: 4. This CDR3 comprises 14 residues. The CDR3 loop is CASSYRGAAYEQYF. DNA of the CDR3: TGTGCCAGCAGTTACAGGGGGGCCGCCTACGAGCAGTACTTC.

This clonotype was recorded at least ten times. The chain uses TRBV12-3 or TRBV12-4 and TRBJ1-5; 7 bases agree with TRBD1. CDR3 size: 14 residues. Trimming cost V 5 bases and J 5 bases; bases outside gene matches: 6. The CDR3 DNA is TGTGCCAGCAGTATAGACAGGGATTATCAGCCCCAGCATTTT. Translation gives CASSIDRDYQPQHF.

A single count supports this clonotype. This clone may be a read error of a much larger clone one base away. The chain has TRBV20-1 and TRBJ2-6; D is perhaps TRBD1 (5 bases). The CDR3 is 17 residues long. Germline values: CDR1 DFQATT, CDR2 SNEGSKA (reference sequence). The CDR3 coding sequence is TGCAGTGCTAGAGTTAGGGCGCCCTACTCTGGGGCCAACGTCCCGACTTTC. Translating it yields CSARVRAPYSGANVPTF.

This clonotype was seen ten or more times. The rearrangement uses TRBV20-1 and TRBJ2-7, with TRBD1 matching over 9 bases. The CDR3 has 13 amino acids. The germline CDR1 and CDR2 sequences are DFQATT and SNEGSKA (reference sequence). After removal of 6 bases from V and 7 bases from J, the junction contained 10 bases not matched to a gene. CDR3 sequence: CSAGTGSTWEQYF. The CDR3 coding sequence is TGCAGTGCAGGGACAGGGTCGACGTGGGAGCAGTACTTC.

The sample holds many counts of this clonotype. V and J are TRBV5-6 and TRBJ2-5; D remains ambiguous. The V gene's germline CDR1 is SGHDT and CDR2 YYEEEE. The CDR3 covers 13 residues. V lost 3 bases and J lost 5, with 11 bases in between. CDR3 nucleotides: TGTGCCAGCAGCTCCAACAGCTGGGAGACCCAGTACTTC. Protein: CASSSNSWETQYF.

This clonotype was seen at least ten times. The chain is built from TRBV19 and TRBJ1-2; possible D gene TRBD1, 5 bases. V dropped 1 base and J dropped 5 bases, with 8 bases sitting between them. The germline CDR1 and CDR2 sequences are LNHDA and SQIVND (reference sequence). The CDR3 is 13 residues long. This chain's CDR3 is CASSIGQPYGYTF. The CDR3 DNA is TGTGCCAGTAGTATAGGACAGCCTTATGGCTACACCTTC.

This clonotype was counted ten times or more. J is TRBJ2-7 and V is TRBV29-1; a weak D match, TRBD1 (5 bases). Germline V gives CDR1 SQVTM, CDR2 ANQGSEA. The CDR3 contains 12 residues. V was pared by 6 bases and J by 1 base, with 10 bases between. The CDR3 sequence is CSVTTVSYEQYF. The CDR3 DNA follows: TGCAGCGTGACGACAGTTTCCTACGAGCAGTACTTC.

In its sample, this clonotype was seen many times. The chain links TRBV20-1 to TRBJ2-7; 12 nucleotides line up with TRBD2. CDR1 is DFQATT and CDR2 is SNEGSKA in the germline V gene (reference sequence). V lost 3 bases, J lost 6 bases, and 0 bases stayed unmatched. CDR3 length: 12 amino acids. CDR3: CSARTSGGEQYF. In DNA, the CDR3 is TGCAGTGCTAGGACTAGCGGGGGCGAGCAGTACTTC.

Ten or more counts support this clonotype. J is TRBJ2-7 and V is TRBV7-2; TRBD2 is a possible D gene (5 bases). The V gene's germline CDR1 is SGHTA and CDR2 FQGNSA. CDR3 length: 13 residues. V shed 5 bases and J shed 3 bases, with 11 bases lying between them. CDR3 in DNA: TGTGCCAGCAGCACGGGGAGATTCTACGAGCAGTACTTC. Protein product: CASSTGRFYEQYF.

The table lists this clonotype with many counts. The rearrangement joins TRBV29-1 to TRBJ2-7; D might be TRBD1 (5 bases). CDR3 length equals 13 residues. Germline V gives CDR1 SQVTM, CDR2 ANQGSEA. V dropped 0 bases and J dropped 4 bases, with 10 bases sitting between them. The CDR3 DNA follows: TGCAGCGTTGAAGAAAGCGACAGTTACGAGCAGTACTTC. It encodes CSVEESDSYEQYF.

This clonotype was counted many times. The chain employs TRBV11-2 and TRBJ2-1; the D gene is possibly TRBD2 (5 bases). CDR3 size: 15 residues. The germline V and J ends were trimmed by 7 bases and 0 bases, with 13 bases remaining between them. Per the germline V gene, CDR1 is SGHAT and CDR2 is FQNNGV. The CDR3 DNA sequence: TGTGCCAGCACCAGAGCGGCGGTCTCCTACAATGAGCAGTTCTTC. It encodes CASTRAAVSYNEQFF.

This clonotype appeared many times. V is TRBV20-1 and J is TRBJ1-6; 8 nucleotides align to TRBD1. The CDR3 sequence is 13 residues long. The trim removed 6 bases at V and 10 bases at J, leaving 8 bases unmatched. The V gene's germline CDR1 is DFQATT and CDR2 SNEGSKA (reference sequence). DNA of the CDR3: TGCAGTGCCGTGACAGGGGAAGGCTCACCCCTCCACTTT. As protein: CSAVTGEGSPLHF.

As for this clonotype: One base away lies a much larger clone, so this may be a sequencing read error. V and J are TRBV3-1 and TRBJ2-7, with TRBD1 matching over 7 bases. This CDR3 is 17 amino acids long. Trimming cost V 8 bases and J 0 bases; bases outside gene matches: 16. The germline V gene has CDR1 LGHDT and CDR2 YNNKEL (reference sequence). CDR3 sequence: CASCRYRGNSPSYEQYF. In nucleotides, the CDR3 is TGTGCCAGCTGCCGTTACAGGGGTAACTCGCCCTCCTACGAGCAGTACTTC.

The chain carries TRBV4-2 and TRBJ1-5; the match to TRBD1 covers 8 bases. The germline V gene has CDR1 LGHNA and CDR2 YNFKEQ. V dropped 0 bases and J dropped 2; count of bases not matched to a gene: 6. This CDR3 contains 17 residues. CDR3 sequence: CASSQDPDRVGNQPQHF. The CDR3 nucleotides read TGTGCCAGCAGCCAAGACCCGGACAGGGTGGGCAATCAGCCCCAGCATTTT.

This clonotype was counted many times. The chain has TRBV27 and TRBJ2-3, with D possibly matching TRBD2 (7 bases). V lost 2 bases and J lost 6, with 18 bases in between. The CDR3 extends over 16 amino acids. Germline CDR1 reads MNHEY; CDR2 reads SMNVEV (reference sequence). The CDR3, as DNA: TGTGCCAGCAGTTTAAATCCGGGGGGCCTCACGGATACGCAGTATTTT. It codes for CASSLNPGGLTDTQYF.

A note on this clonotype: This may arise from a read error, as a much more abundant clone is one base away. This sequence joins TRBV25-1 and TRBJ2-7, with D perhaps assigned TRBD1 or TRBD2 (5 bases each). The CDR3 covers 11 residues. Germline V gene data show CDR1 as MGHDK and CDR2 as SYGVNS. CDR3 nucleotides: TGTACCAGCCGGGACGGGTACGAGCAGTACTTC. Residues: CTSRDGYEQYF.

In this sample, this clonotype turned up a few times. The rearrangement joins TRBV10-3 to TRBJ2-7, with TRBD1 identical over 9 bases. CDR3 length: 13 amino acids. Per germline, CDR1 ENHRY and CDR2 SYGVKD. V trimming: 11 bases; J trimming: 5 bases; junction bases outside the gene matches: 10. The CDR3 reads CAFRAQGADEQYF. DNA of the CDR3: TGTGCCTTTCGGGCACAGGGGGCGGACGAGCAGTACTTC.

In its sample, this clonotype was seen a few times. V usage is TRBV5-6 and J usage is TRBJ2-3; D is undetermined. The germline V and J ends were trimmed by 5 bases and 0 bases, with 10 bases remaining between them. The germline CDR1 and CDR2 sequences are SGHDT and YYEEEE. This CDR3 has 14 amino acids. For the CDR3, the DNA is TGTGCCAGCAGATTAAGGCCTAGCACAGATACGCAGTATTTT. Residues: CASRLRPSTDTQYF.

At least ten counts were recorded for this clonotype. The chain links TRBV7-2 to TRBJ1-2, with 8 positions matching TRBD1. The CDR3 contains 14 residues. Germline-derived CDR1 and CDR2 are SGHTA and FQGNSA. V was clipped by 7 bases and J by 7 bases; unmatched bases: 11. For the CDR3, the DNA is TGTGCCAGCACCCTCGGACAGGGTGTGAGTGGCTACACCTTC. It is translated as CASTLGQGVSGYTF.

This clonotype was counted many times. V gene TRBV7-6 combines with J gene TRBJ2-3; possible D gene TRBD2, 6 bases. V shed 4 bases and J shed 2 bases, with 16 bases lying between them. CDR1 is SGHVS, CDR2 FNYEAQ, per germline. The CDR3 totals 16 residues. CDR3 coding DNA: TGTGCCAGCAGCTCGGATACTTGGACTAACACAGATACGCAGTATTTT. Its protein product is CASSSDTWTNTDTQYF.